Listed below are T cell receptor beta chains from one sample, sequenced in a study of T cells in localized non-small cell lung cancer. Libraries were prepared by immunoSEQ multiplex PCR; TCRdb keeps only in-frame clonotypes and omits some of them. The table lists fewer than 15,000 clones, 65% to 85% of them singletons, with around 4% in the top ten. Sequenced material: peripheral blood, taken before any cancer treatment. The source of these receptors is a female donor older than 55 with stage I squamous cell lung carcinoma. The CDR3 runs from the conserved cysteine through the conserved F or W. D genes are given only for firm matches. Not all rows give a size; the values are once, few, many and, for expanded clones, a class.

NA,NA,TRBV20-1,TRBJ1-2,TGCAGTGCCCCGAGAGCGGAAGGCTACACCTTC,CSAPRAEGYTF
NA,NA,TRBV4-3,TRBJ2-7,TGCGCCAGCAGCCAAGTCATTAGTTCCCTCTCTTACGAGCAGTACTTC,CASSQVISSLSYEQYF
NA,NA,TRBV19,TRBJ1-1,TGTGCCAGTACTGATGGAGGGTGGATGAACACTGAAGCTTTCTTT,CASTDGGWMNTEAFF
NA,NA,TRBV15,TRBJ1-2,TGTGCCACCAGCAGAGATTTCGGCAGGGACGGCTACACCTTC,CATSRDFGRDGYTF
TRBD1,NA,TRBV7-9,TRBJ2-7,TGTGCCAGCAGCCCCTTCCGGACAGGGGTCCACGAGCAGTACTTC,CASSPFRTGVHEQYF
TRBD2,once,TRBV18,TRBJ2-1,TGTGCCAGCTCACGCGGACTAGCGGGGGTTGAGCAGTTCTTC,CASSRGLAGVEQFF
TRBD1,NA,TRBV4-1,TRBJ2-7,TGCGCCAGCAGCCAAGACCCAACGCGCAGGGGACAGGGGGCCTACGAGCAGTACTTC,CASSQDPTRRGQGAYEQYF
NA,NA,TRBV28,TRBJ1-2,TGTGCCAGCAGTTATTTTTATGGCTACACCTTC,CASSYFYGYTF
TRBD1,NA,TRBV11-2,TRBJ1-2,TGTGCCAGCAGCTCCCTCCGACAGGGGACATACACCTTC,CASSSLRQGTYTF
TRBD1,once,TRBV5-4,TRBJ2-7,TGTGCCAGCAGCTCAGGACAGGGCTACGAGCAGTACTTC,CASSSGQGYEQYF
TRBD2,NA,TRBV7-2,TRBJ2-3,TGTGCCAGCACCTCGGGAGCGGGGGGCCGCACAGATACGCAGTATTTT,CASTSGAGGRTDTQYF
TRBD1,NA,TRBV6-5,TRBJ1-3,TGTGCCAGCAGGGACAGGGGATCCTCTGGAAACACCATATATTTT,CASRDRGSSGNTIYF
NA,once,TRBV18,TRBJ2-7,TGTGCCAGCTCACCAGACATCCTTAGCTCCTACGAGCAGTACTTC,CASSPDILSSYEQYF
NA,NA,TRBV19,TRBJ2-1,TGTGCTGTGAAGGGGAGCAATGAGCAGTTCTTC,CAVKGSNEQFF
NA,once,TRBV5-1,TRBJ1-1,TGCGCCAGCAGCACGGACGGAGCGAACACTGAAGCTTTCTTT,CASSTDGANTEAFF
NA,NA,TRBV5-1,TRBJ1-6,TGCGCCAGCAGCTCGGGGACACAGTTAAATTCACCCCTCCACTTT,CASSSGTQLNSPLHF
TRBD2,NA,TRBV6-6,TRBJ2-7,TGTGCCAGCAGTTACTCGAGACTAGCGGAGCCTCTCTTC,CASSYSRLAEPLF
NA,few,TRBV7-3,TRBJ1-1,TGTGCCAGCAGCTCTAACAGGGACACTGAAGCTTTCTTT,CASSSNRDTEAFF
TRBD1,NA,TRBV5-1,TRBJ1-4,TGCGCCAGCAGCTTGGAGACAGGGAGAAATGAAAAACTGTTTTTT,CASSLETGRNEKLFF
NA,NA,TRBV11-2,TRBJ1-2,TGTGCCAGCAGCCCCCGCGGGGGCGGCTACACCTTC,CASSPRGGGYTF
NA,NA,TRBV5-6,TRBJ2-5,TGTGCCAGCAGCTTGACCCCCAGGGAGACCCAGTACTTC,CASSLTPRETQYF
NA,NA,TRBV7-2,TRBJ2-4,TGTGCCAGCAGCTTAGGGGGGGCCAAAAACATTCAGTACTTC,CASSLGGAKNIQYF
TRBD2,NA,TRBV6-5,TRBJ2-3,TGTGCCAGCACCGGACTAGCGGGGGGGCACGGTACGCAGTATTTT,CASTGLAGGHGTQYF
NA,NA,TRBV5-1,TRBJ2-2,TGCGCCAGCAGTGGTCCGGGGCTAGCCGACACCGGGGAGCTGTTTTTT,CASSGPGLADTGELFF
NA,NA,TRBV6-5,TRBJ1-1,TGTGCCAGCAGTTACTCTAAGCCGACTGAAGCTTTCTTT,CASSYSKPTEAFF
NA,NA,TRBV2,TRBJ2-5,TGTGCCAGCAGTAGCAATTTCGGGGCTAGGGAGACCCAGTACTTC,CASSSNFGARETQYF
TRBD1,NA,TRBV19,TRBJ1-5,TGTGCCAGTAGTATCCCCCGGACAGGGGGCAATCAGCCCCAGCATTTT,CASSIPRTGGNQPQHF
NA,few,TRBV5-1,TRBJ1-1,TGCGCCAGCAGCTTGGGTGGGGGTGGAAACACTGAAGCTTTCTTT,CASSLGGGGNTEAFF
NA,once,TRBV11-3,TRBJ2-7,TGTGCCAGCAGCCTGGAGGGGGGGTTTTACGAGCAGTACTTC,CASSLEGGFYEQYF
TRBD1,NA,TRBV18,TRBJ2-3,TGTGCCAGCTCACACAACAGGGGGAGTGATACAGATACGCAGTATTTT,CASSHNRGSDTDTQYF
NA,NA,TRBV10-3,TRBJ1-5,TGTGCCATCAGTGATGAGGGGCATCTACCCCAGCATTTT,CAISDEGHLPQHF
NA,NA,TRBV6-1,TRBJ1-2,TGTGCCAGCAGTGAACCCTGGGGGAACTATGGCTACACCTTC,CASSEPWGNYGYTF
NA,NA,TRBV9,TRBJ1-1,TGTGCCAGCAGCTGGGACATTGTCTCTGAAGCTTTCTTT,CASSWDIVSEAFF
NA,NA,TRBV5-1,TRBJ2-3,TGCGCCAGCAGCTTGGTGTTGGCCGCGAACACAGATACGCAGTATTTT,CASSLVLAANTDTQYF
NA,NA,TRBV12-5,TRBJ2-7,TGTGCTAGTGGTTTAACCCCGCTCGAGCAGTACTTC,CASGLTPLEQYF
NA,NA,TRBV21-1,TRBJ2-5,TGTGCCAGCACCCTAAGAGAGGCAGCCCACAAAGAGACCCAGTACTTC,CASTLREAAHKETQYF
NA,NA,TRBV18,TRBJ1-3,TGTGCCAGCTCCCGTCCGCTTGACATGAGAAACACCATATATTTT,CASSRPLDMRNTIYF
NA,NA,TRBV30,TRBJ1-2,TGTGCCTGGAGTGTACTGGGGTTGGGTGGCTACACCTTC,CAWSVLGLGGYTF
TRBD1,NA,TRBV2,TRBJ2-3,TGTGCCAGCAGTGACAGGGGGAGCACAGATACGCAGTATTTT,CASSDRGSTDTQYF
TRBD1,once,TRBV7-2,TRBJ1-2,TGTGCCAGCAGCGCCTTAGACAGGGGAAGGAACTATGGCTACACCTTC,CASSALDRGRNYGYTF